In this sample, the clone carrying this T cell receptor (beta chain) turned up a few times. Antigen unknown. This entry comes from a study of T-cell reconstitution after alpha-beta-depleted transplantation in children. Study-level findings and limits: Alpha-beta T cells about two months after transplant reportedly derived from several hundred expanded graft clones.

Unique molecular identifiers featured in how the TCRbeta library was prepared. TCRdb independently ran MiXCR on the PCR reads; one entry per CDR3 protein. The repertoire holds about 210,000 distinct CDR3 sequences, with approximately 15% as singletons. From germline, CDR1 is SNHLY and CDR2 FYNNEI. Trimming stripped 3 bases from V and 4 bases from J, with 13 bases between. The CDR3 is 15 residues long. This receptor was taken from a male patient between 2 and 10 years old who had a stem cell transplant for acute lymphoblastic leukemia, so the T cells may come from the graft donor. The V call is TRBV2, the J call TRBJ2-1, with D unclear. The material was PBMCs, mostly from graft donor cells, obtained 360 days after TCRalphabeta/CD19-depleted stem cell transplant. The CDR3 DNA reads TGTGCCAGCAGTGACCACTGGCGAAGTTACAATGAGCAGTTCTTC. Protein product: CASSDHWRSYNEQFF.